This TCR beta chain is from a study of T-cell memory formation after mild COVID-19. Study as a whole: TCR clusters were mostly confined to one donor each. Study findings and constraints: Shrinking CD4+ clones were chiefly CM and EM; CD8+ ones were chiefly EMRA. Pre-infection memory showed some responding clones, and this suggested that cross-reactive memory joined. Contracting clones from day 15 to 85 showed balanced CD4/CD8; later expanders favored CD4+.

TCRdb independently ran MiXCR on the 5' RACE reads; one entry per CDR3 protein. The data show about half a million distinct CDR3 sequences, with approximately 18% seen just once and 10% to 15% held by the top ten. Points on this clonotype: What it binds is not known.

This clonotype was obtained from an adult woman who had mild COVID-19 (a few samples of this study predate the infection). Cell type and time point are not known. Specimen: PBMCs or a T cell subset sorted from them (not recorded which).

The CDR3 DNA reads TGTGCCAGCAACCGGGCGTACACAGATACGCAGTATTTT. Protein: CASNRAYTDTQYF. This chain joins TRBV12-3 or TRBV12-4 and TRBJ2-3; D not resolved. Between the trimmed V and J ends, which lost 7 bases and 2 bases, there was a span of 10 bases. This CDR3 has 13 amino acids.